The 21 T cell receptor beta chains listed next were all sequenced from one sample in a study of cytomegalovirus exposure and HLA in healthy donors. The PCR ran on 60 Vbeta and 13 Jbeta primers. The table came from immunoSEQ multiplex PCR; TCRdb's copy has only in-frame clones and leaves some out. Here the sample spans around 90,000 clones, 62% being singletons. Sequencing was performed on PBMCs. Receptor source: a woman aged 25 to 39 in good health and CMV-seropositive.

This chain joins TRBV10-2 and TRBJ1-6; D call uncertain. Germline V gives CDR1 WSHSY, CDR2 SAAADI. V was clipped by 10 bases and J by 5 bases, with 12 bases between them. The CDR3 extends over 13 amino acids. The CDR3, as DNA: TGCGCCACCAGCAATCAGGATAATTCACCCCTCCACTTT. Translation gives CATSNQDNSPLHF.

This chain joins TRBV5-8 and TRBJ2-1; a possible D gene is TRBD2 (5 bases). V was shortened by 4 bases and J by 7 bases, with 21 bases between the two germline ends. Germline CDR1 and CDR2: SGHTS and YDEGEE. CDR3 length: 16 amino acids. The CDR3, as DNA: TGTGCCAGCAGCCTATGGATGGACTCCGTGGGGAATGAGCAGTTCTTC. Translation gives CASSLWMDSVGNEQFF. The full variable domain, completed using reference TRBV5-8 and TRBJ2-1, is EAGVTQSPTHLIKTRGQQATLRCSPISGHTSVYWYQQALGLGLQFLLWYDEGEERNRGNFPPRFSGRQFPNYSSELNVNALELEDSALYLCASSLWMDSVGNEQFFGPGTRLTVL.

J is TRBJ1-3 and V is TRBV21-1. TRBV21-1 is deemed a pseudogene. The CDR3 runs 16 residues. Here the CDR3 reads CASSKREAAVGNTIYF. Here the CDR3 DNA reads TGTGCCAGCAGCAAAAGGGAGGCCGCCGTAGGAAACACCATATATTTT.

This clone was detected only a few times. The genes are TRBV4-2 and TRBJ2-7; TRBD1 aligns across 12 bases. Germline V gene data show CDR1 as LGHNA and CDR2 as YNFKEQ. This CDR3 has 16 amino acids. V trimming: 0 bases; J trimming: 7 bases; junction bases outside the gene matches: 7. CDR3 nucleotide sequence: TGTGCCAGCAGCCAAGATTCCGGGACAGGGGGCAAAGAGCAGTACTTC. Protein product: CASSQDSGTGGKEQYF.

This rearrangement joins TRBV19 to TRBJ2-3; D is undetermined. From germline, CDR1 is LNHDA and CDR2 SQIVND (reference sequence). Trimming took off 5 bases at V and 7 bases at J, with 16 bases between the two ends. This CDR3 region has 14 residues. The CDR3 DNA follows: TGTGCCAGTAGTTCTAGTTGGGTCGAGCATACGCAGTATTTT. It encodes CASSSSWVEHTQYF.

This chain's CDR3 is CASSLHSRTSEQFF. Here the CDR3 DNA reads TGTGCCAGCAGCTTACATAGCAGAACAAGTGAGCAGTTCTTC. This chain connects TRBV7-7 to TRBJ2-1; no clear D. The CDR3 loop spans 14 amino acids. Between the trimmed V and J ends, which lost 2 bases and 9 bases, there was a span of 14 bases. Germline V CDR1 and CDR2: SSHAT, FNYEAQ (reference sequence).

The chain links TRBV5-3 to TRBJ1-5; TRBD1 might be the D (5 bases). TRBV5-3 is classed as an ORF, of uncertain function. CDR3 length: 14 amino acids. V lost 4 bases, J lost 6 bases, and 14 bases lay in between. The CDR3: CARSPMVGAQPQHF. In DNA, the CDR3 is TGTGCCAGAAGCCCCATGGTTGGGGCTCAGCCCCAGCATTTT.

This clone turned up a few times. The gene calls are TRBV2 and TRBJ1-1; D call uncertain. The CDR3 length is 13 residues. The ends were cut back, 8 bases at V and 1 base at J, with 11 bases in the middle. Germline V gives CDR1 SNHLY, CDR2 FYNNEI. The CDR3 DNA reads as TGTGCCAGCTCTACCGACTGGAACACTGAAGCTTTCTTT. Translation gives CASSTDWNTEAFF.

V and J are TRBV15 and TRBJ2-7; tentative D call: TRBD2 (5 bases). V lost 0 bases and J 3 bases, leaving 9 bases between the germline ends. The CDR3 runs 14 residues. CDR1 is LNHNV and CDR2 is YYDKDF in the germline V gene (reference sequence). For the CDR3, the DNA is TGTGCCACCAGCAGAGAATTTGCGGGCTACGAGCAGTACTTC. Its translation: CATSREFAGYEQYF.

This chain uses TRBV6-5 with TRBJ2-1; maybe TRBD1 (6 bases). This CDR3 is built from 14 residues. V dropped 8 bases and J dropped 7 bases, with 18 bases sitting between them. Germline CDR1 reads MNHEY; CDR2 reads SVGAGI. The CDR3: CASGYRDIGNEQFF. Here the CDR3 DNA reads TGTGCCAGCGGGTACCGGGACATCGGGAATGAGCAGTTCTTC.

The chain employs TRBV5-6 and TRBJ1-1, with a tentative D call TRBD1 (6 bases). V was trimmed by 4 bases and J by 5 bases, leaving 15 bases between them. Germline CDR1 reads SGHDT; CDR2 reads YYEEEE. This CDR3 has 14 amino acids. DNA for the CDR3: TGTGCCAGCAGCCTACGGACAGCTGGAACTGAAGCTTTCTTT. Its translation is CASSLRTAGTEAFF.

CDR3 loop: CASSELGGRGYTF. The DNA of the CDR3 is TGTGCCAGCAGTGAACTAGGGGGTAGAGGCTACACCTTC. V is TRBV6-1 and J is TRBJ1-2; the D gene is possibly TRBD1 (6 bases). The V end was cut by 2 bases, the J end by 8 bases, with 12 bases between. This CDR3 is built from 13 residues. CDR1 is MNHNS and CDR2 is SASEGT in the germline V gene.

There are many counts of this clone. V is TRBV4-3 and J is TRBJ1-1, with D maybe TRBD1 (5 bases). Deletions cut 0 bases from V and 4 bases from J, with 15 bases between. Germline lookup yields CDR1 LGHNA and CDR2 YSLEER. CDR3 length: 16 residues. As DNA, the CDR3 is TGCGCCAGCAGCCAAGAGACAACCCGGGGGGGCACTGAAGCTTTCTTT. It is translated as CASSQETTRGGTEAFF.

The CDR3 bases are TGTGCCAGCGGCCGCTCGCAGGGAGGCACTGAAGCTTTCTTT. Translation gives CASGRSQGGTEAFF. V and J are TRBV6-5 and TRBJ1-1, with D perhaps matching TRBD1 (5 bases). This CDR3 is 14 amino acids long. CDR1 and CDR2 from the germline V gene are MNHEY and SVGAGI. Trimming took 8 bases from V and 4 from J, leaving 17 bases between them.

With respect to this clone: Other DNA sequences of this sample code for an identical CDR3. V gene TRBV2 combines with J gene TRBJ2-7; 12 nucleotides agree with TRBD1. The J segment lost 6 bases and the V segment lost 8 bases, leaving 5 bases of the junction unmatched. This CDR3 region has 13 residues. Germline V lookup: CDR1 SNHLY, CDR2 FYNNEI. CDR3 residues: CASRGQGAGEQYF. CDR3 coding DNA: TGTGCCAGCCGGGGACAGGGGGCCGGCGAGCAGTACTTC.

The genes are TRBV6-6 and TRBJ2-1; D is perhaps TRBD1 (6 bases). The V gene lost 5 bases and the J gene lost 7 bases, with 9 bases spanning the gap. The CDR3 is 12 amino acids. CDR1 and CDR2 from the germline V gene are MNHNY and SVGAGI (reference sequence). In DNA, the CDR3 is TGTGCCAGCAGTCCGACAGGTAATGAGCAGTTCTTC. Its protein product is CASSPTGNEQFF.

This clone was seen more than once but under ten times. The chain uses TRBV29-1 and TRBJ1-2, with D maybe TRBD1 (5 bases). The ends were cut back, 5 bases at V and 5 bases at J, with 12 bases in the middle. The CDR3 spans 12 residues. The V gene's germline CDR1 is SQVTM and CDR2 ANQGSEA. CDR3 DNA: TGCAGCGTTTTCAGGGAGGGGTATGGCTACACCTTC. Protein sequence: CSVFREGYGYTF. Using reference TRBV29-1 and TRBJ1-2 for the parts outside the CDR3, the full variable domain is SAVISQKPSRDICQRGTSLTIQCQVDSQVTMMFWYRQQPGQSLTLIATANQGSEATYESGFVIDKFPISRPNLTFSTLTVSNMSPEDSSIYLCSVFREGYGYTFGSGTRLTVV.

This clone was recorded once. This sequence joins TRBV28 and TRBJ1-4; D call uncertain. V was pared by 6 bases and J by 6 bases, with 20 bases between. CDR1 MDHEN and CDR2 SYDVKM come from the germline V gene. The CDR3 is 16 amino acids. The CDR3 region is CASRPPPPGYYEKLFF. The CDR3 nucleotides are TGTGCCAGCAGACCACCCCCGCCAGGCTACTATGAAAAACTGTTTTTT.

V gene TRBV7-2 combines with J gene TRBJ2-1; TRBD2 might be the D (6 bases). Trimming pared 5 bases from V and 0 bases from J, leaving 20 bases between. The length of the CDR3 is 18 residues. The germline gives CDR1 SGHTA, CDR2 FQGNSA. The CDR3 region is CASSRRRAPKSSYNEQFF. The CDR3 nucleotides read TGTGCCAGCAGCCGACGGAGGGCCCCTAAGAGCTCCTACAATGAGCAGTTCTTC. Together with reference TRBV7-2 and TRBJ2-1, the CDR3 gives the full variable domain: GAGVSQSPSNKVTEKGKDVELRCDPISGHTALYWYRQSLGQGLEFLIYFQGNSAPDKSGLPSDRFSAERTGGSVSTLTIQRTQQEDSAVYLCASSRRRAPKSSYNEQFFGPGTRLTVL.

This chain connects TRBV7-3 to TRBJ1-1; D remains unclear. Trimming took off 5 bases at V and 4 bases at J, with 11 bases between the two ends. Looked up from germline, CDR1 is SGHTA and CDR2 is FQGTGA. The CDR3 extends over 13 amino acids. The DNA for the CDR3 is TGTGCCAGCAGCGCAGAATTTTCCACTGAAGCTTTCTTT. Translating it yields CASSAEFSTEAFF.

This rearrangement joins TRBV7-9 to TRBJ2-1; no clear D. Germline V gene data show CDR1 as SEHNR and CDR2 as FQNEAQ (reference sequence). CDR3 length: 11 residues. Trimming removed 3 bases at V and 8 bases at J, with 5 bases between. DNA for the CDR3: TGTGCCAGCAGCTTCGAGTATGAGCAGTTCTTC. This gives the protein CASSFEYEQFF.